This T cell receptor beta chain was retrieved from a study of T cells in Graves' hyperthyroidism and ophthalmopathy. About the study: Peripheral blood was acquired at first diagnosis, ahead of any therapy whatsoever.

Researchers took RNA transcripts and amplified the TCR beta CDR3 regions from them. Researchers ran a first-round RT-PCR on the TCR CDR3 using the HTBI primer set. TCRdb itself ran the multiplex PCR reads through MiXCR, one entry per CDR3 protein. The sample gives a few hundred thousand distinct CDR3 sequences, roughly 20% of which show up once; about a sixth is in the top ten. The sample holds many counts of this clonotype. Ophthalmopathy cases scored 3 or more on the Clinical Activity Score and 4 or more on NOSPECS grade, with duration below 3 months. This receptor was identified in a woman in her thirties or forties with Graves' ophthalmopathy. The source material was blood.

The CDR3 nucleotides are TGTGCCAGCAGCTGGGGGACTAGCGGGACCTACGAGCAGTACTTC. Translated: CASSWGTSGTYEQYF. The gene calls are TRBV11-2 and TRBJ2-7; TRBD2 agrees at 13 bases. Germline V lookup: CDR1 SGHAT, CDR2 FQNNGV. CDR3 length equals 15 residues. V trimming: 4 bases; J trimming: 2 bases; junction bases outside the gene matches: 2.